The 5 T cell receptor beta chains below all came from one sample that was sequenced in a study of T-cell reconstitution after alpha-beta-depleted transplantation in children. Unique molecular identifiers were incorporated when the TCRbeta library was constructed. TCRdb passed the PCR reads through MiXCR, listing each CDR3 protein once. This table holds 900,000 or so distinct CDR3 sequences, 16% found once. This specimen consisted of PBMCs, mostly from graft donor cells, obtained 360 days after TCRalphabeta/CD19-depleted stem cell transplant. Every receptor here comes from a male patient aged 5 to 17 who had a stem cell transplant for acute lymphoblastic leukemia, so the T cells may come from the graft donor.

A few counts support this clonotype. The genes are TRBV25-1 and TRBJ2-3, with D perhaps TRBD1 (6 bases). The V gene's germline CDR1 is MGHDK and CDR2 SYGVNS. V gave up 7 bases and J gave up 4 bases, with 21 bases separating them. The CDR3 contains 16 residues. CDR3 sequence reads: CASTQYRRGTSDTQYF. The CDR3 DNA sequence: TGTGCCAGCACCCAATATCGAAGGGGGACCTCAGATACGCAGTATTTT.

This clonotype was recorded a few times. The chain is built from TRBV2 and TRBJ2-5, with 8 bases matching TRBD1. Trimming removed 6 bases from V and 4 bases from J; junction bases left unmatched: 4. This CDR3 comprises 13 residues. Germline CDR1 and CDR2: SNHLY and FYNNEI. The CDR3 DNA reads TGTGCCAGCAGAAGGGACAGGACAGAGACCCAGTACTTC. Amino acids: CASRRDRTETQYF.

This rearrangement joins TRBV5-5 to TRBJ2-7, with a tentative D call TRBD1 (5 bases). Germline lookup yields CDR1 SGHKS and CDR2 YYEKEE (reference sequence). The CDR3 loop spans 11 amino acids. The V end lost 5 bases, the J end lost 9 bases, and 12 bases lay between the germline ends. The CDR3 loop reads CASRLDSSQYF. The CDR3 DNA reads as TGTGCCAGCAGGTTAGACAGCTCGCAGTACTTC. The whole variable domain, filled in from reference TRBV5-5 and TRBJ2-7, reads DAGVTQSPTHLIKTRGQQVTLRCSPISGHKSVSWYQQVLGQGPQFIFQYYEKEERGRGNFPDRFSARQFPNYSSELNVNALLLGDSALYLCASRLDSSQYFGPGTRLTVT.

The V gene is TRBV5-1, the J gene TRBJ1-6, with 11 nucleotides matching TRBD1. With 3 bases clipped from V and 12 bases from J, the junction kept 17 bases outside the gene matches. CDR1 is SGHRS and CDR2 is YFSETQ in the germline V gene. The CDR3 has 18 amino acids. This chain's CDR3 is CASSSTPGQGVGTEPLHF. CDR3 in DNA: TGCGCCAGCAGCTCCACCCCGGGACAGGGGGTCGGAACGGAACCCCTCCACTTT.

This clonotype came up many times. The chain uses TRBV4-1 and TRBJ2-7, with D hard to call. V was shortened by 1 base and J by 4 bases, with 14 bases between the two germline ends. Looked up from germline, CDR1 is MGHRA and CDR2 is YSYEKL. The CDR3 has 15 residues. The CDR3 bases are TGCGCCAGCAGCCAAGTTAAGAGTTCCCCTTACGAGCAGTACTTC. Translating gives CASSQVKSSPYEQYF.